The 14 T cell receptor beta chains below all came from one sample that was sequenced in a study of T cell repertoires in cytomegalovirus infection. One entry per CDR3 protein, called by TCRdb with MiXCR from the reads. The profile shows hundreds of thousands of distinct CDR3 sequences, 20% to 25% of them singletons. Sequencing was carried out using CD8+ T cells from PBMCs. The receptors were sampled from a human donor in good health (CMV status not recorded). Some clones in this sample may be carry-over from other donors' samples.

The J gene is TRBJ2-1, the V gene TRBV19; no clear D. The CDR3 covers 13 residues. Deletions cut 4 bases from V and 6 bases from J, with 10 bases between. Germline V lookup: CDR1 LNHDA, CDR2 SQIVND (reference sequence). The CDR3 here is CASSTKFGNEQFF. The DNA for the CDR3 is TGTGCCAGTAGTACGAAGTTCGGCAATGAGCAGTTCTTC.

This clonotype was found a few times. The gene calls are TRBV15 and TRBJ1-6; the D is unclear. The germline CDR1 and CDR2 sequences are LNHNV and YYDKDF (reference sequence). Trimming removed 0 bases at V and 8 bases at J, with 8 bases between. This CDR3 region has 14 residues. The CDR3 reads CATSRDREDSPLHF. CDR3 DNA sequence: TGTGCCACCAGCAGAGATCGGGAGGATTCACCCCTCCACTTT. The full variable domain, rest sourced from reference TRBV15 and TRBJ1-6, is DAMVIQNPRYQVTQFGKPVTLSCSQTLNHNVMYWYQQKSSQAPKLLFHYYDKDFNNEADTPDNFQSRRPNTSFCFLDIRSPGLGDTAMYLCATSRDREDSPLHFGNGTRLTVT.

This clonotype was recorded at least ten times. CDR3 coding DNA: TGTGCCAGCAGCTTATCCGGTCCCTGGGAGCAGTACGTC. As protein: CASSLSGPWEQYV. This chain links TRBV7-2 with TRBJ2-7; no clear D gene. In germline, CDR1 is SGHTA, CDR2 FQGNSA. The CDR3 sequence is 13 residues long. Trimming cost V 2 bases and J 7 bases, with 12 bases left between them.

This chain joins TRBV6-1 and TRBJ2-5, with 12 bases fitting TRBD1. This CDR3 is 19 amino acids long. Germline V gene data show CDR1 as MNHNS and CDR2 as SASEGT. V was clipped by 8 bases and J by 2 bases; unmatched bases: 18. The DNA of the CDR3 is TGTGCCAGCCCTAAAAGACCGGGACAGGGGGCTCAGGGGCAAGAGACCCAGTACTTC. It yields the protein CASPKRPGQGAQGQETQYF.

This clonotype was observed at least ten times. CDR3 DNA: TGTGCCAGCAGTTTATTCGGGGATTCTAGCACAGATACGCAGTATTTT. Protein sequence: CASSLFGDSSTDTQYF. The V gene is TRBV12-3 or TRBV12-4, the J gene TRBJ2-3; TRBD2 is a possible D gene (5 bases). The CDR3 runs 16 residues. With 2 bases removed from V and 0 bases from J, the gap between germline ends came to 12 bases.

This clonotype was picked up many times. The rearrangement joins TRBV7-6 to TRBJ2-3, with TRBD1 matching over 10 bases. The J segment lost 4 bases and the V segment lost 3 bases, leaving 7 bases of the junction unmatched. This CDR3 spans 16 amino acids. Germline loops: CDR1 SGHVS, CDR2 FNYEAQ. The CDR3 DNA follows: TGTGCCAGCAGCTTCGGACAGGGGGGAATTTCAGATACGCAGTATTTT. Amino acids: CASSFGQGGISDTQYF.

The chain has TRBV5-6 and TRBJ2-7; 7 bases fit TRBD1. Germline V gives CDR1 SGHDT, CDR2 YYEEEE. V shed 3 bases and J 6 bases; nucleotides not matched to a gene: 9. The CDR3 has 14 amino acids. The CDR3 protein is CASSYTTGRGEQYV. CDR3 nucleotides: TGTGCCAGCAGCTATACGACAGGGAGAGGCGAGCAGTACGTC.

This clonotype was seen only a few times. The V and J genes are TRBV14 and TRBJ1-1; perhaps TRBD1 as D (5 bases). The length of the CDR3 is 15 residues. V was trimmed by 1 base and J by 4 bases, leaving 13 bases between them. The germline V gene encodes CDR1 SGHDN and CDR2 FVKESK. The CDR3 DNA reads as TGTGCCAGCAGCCAAGGTTGGGGCAAACTCACTGAAGCTTTCTTT. Its translation: CASSQGWGKLTEAFF. The full variable domain, in which reference TRBV14 and TRBJ1-1 provide the parts outside the CDR3, is EAGVTQFPSHSVIEKGQTVTLRCDPISGHDNLYWYRRVMGKEIKFLLHFVKESKQDESGMPNNRFLAERTGGTYSTLKVQPAELEDSGVYFCASSQGWGKLTEAFFGQGTRLTVV.

The chain's CDR3 is CASRYGTGRYGYTF. The CDR3, as DNA: TGTGCCAGCAGATATGGGACAGGCCGCTATGGCTACACCTTC. This rearrangement joins TRBV27 to TRBJ1-2, with 8 positions matching TRBD1. Trimming removed 6 bases from V and 4 bases from J; junction bases left unmatched: 7. This CDR3 comprises 14 residues. From germline, CDR1 is MNHEY and CDR2 SMNVEV (reference sequence).

This clonotype was observed a handful of times. The chain uses TRBV5-6 and TRBJ2-1, with D perhaps assigned TRBD1 or TRBD2 (5 bases each). There are 13 residues in the CDR3. V was pared by 2 bases and J by 6 bases, with 9 bases between. The germline V gene encodes CDR1 SGHDT and CDR2 YYEEEE. CDR3 region: CASSFKGPNEQFF. The CDR3 DNA is TGTGCCAGCAGCTTTAAGGGACCCAATGAGCAGTTCTTC.

The V call is TRBV28, the J call TRBJ1-2; D is ambiguous. Germline CDR1 and CDR2: MDHEN and SYDVKM. Trimming left V 6 bases short and J 4 bases short, with 24 bases between. The CDR3 is 17 amino acids. CDR3 coding DNA: TGTGCCAGCAGACCGGTTGATGAGTCTCCCTCGGGCTATGGCTACACCTTC. Translated: CASRPVDESPSGYGYTF.

Ten or more counts support this clonotype. The V gene is TRBV27, the J gene TRBJ2-1; D is possibly TRBD1 or TRBD2 (5 bases each). Germline V gives CDR1 MNHEY, CDR2 SMNVEV (reference sequence). V lost 3 bases to trimming and J lost 10 bases, with 16 bases between them. The CDR3 is 14 amino acids. The CDR3 loop is CASSFGFPRDEQFF. The CDR3 nucleotides are TGTGCCAGCAGTTTTGGTTTCCCTCGGGACGAGCAGTTCTTC.

The table lists this clonotype with a few counts. The chain uses TRBV20-1 and TRBJ2-1, with D possibly TRBD2 on 6 matching bases. This CDR3 is built from 14 residues. V was pared by 5 bases and J by 2 bases, with 13 bases between. Germline V gene data show CDR1 as DFQATT and CDR2 as SNEGSKA (reference sequence). CDR3 DNA sequence: TGCAGTGCTCCTCCACTAGCCGCCTACAATGAGCAGTTCTTC. It specifies CSAPPLAAYNEQFF.

The table lists this clonotype with a few counts. This chain uses TRBV6-6 with TRBJ1-2; D is unresolved. Trimming shortened V by 8 bases and J by 4 bases, and 11 bases separated the two germline ends. Germline V CDR1 and CDR2: MNHNY, SVGAGI (reference sequence). The CDR3 spans 12 residues. CDR3 in DNA: TGTGCCAGCGGCGGACCTTCCTATGGCTACACCTTC. Translated, it gives CASGGPSYGYTF.